The present T cell receptor beta chain was sequenced within a study of cytomegalovirus exposure and HLA in healthy donors. About the study: The Caucasian-associated ancestry cluster held less than 85% of 300 to 450 genotyped donors. Study-wide findings and caveats: As confirmed in vitro, three CMV-associated chains were specific for CMV antigens. An assumption of roughly uniform sequencing depth across donors underlay the presence/absence analyses. Solely CMV serostatus was available to characterize immune exposure.

Points on this clone: The antigen is undetermined.

The PCR used 60 Vbeta and 13 Jbeta primers. Clones were sequenced by immunoSEQ multiplex PCR, and TCRdb holds only the in-frame ones, with some missing. The table shows 75,000 to 80,000 clones, with approximately 80% occurring only once. Sequencing used PBMCs. This clonotype originated in a woman aged 40-49 years in good health and CMV-seropositive.

CDR3 nucleotide sequence: TGTGCCAGTAGTGACCGGGACAGGGGGCCCGCCAGTGAAGCTTTCTTT. Its protein product is CASSDRDRGPASEAFF. The gene calls are TRBV19 and TRBJ1-1, with 12 positions matching TRBD1. This CDR3 has 16 residues. The V segment lost 5 bases and the J segment 7 bases; nucleotides outside the gene matches: 11. Germline V lookup: CDR1 LNHDA, CDR2 SQIVND (reference sequence).